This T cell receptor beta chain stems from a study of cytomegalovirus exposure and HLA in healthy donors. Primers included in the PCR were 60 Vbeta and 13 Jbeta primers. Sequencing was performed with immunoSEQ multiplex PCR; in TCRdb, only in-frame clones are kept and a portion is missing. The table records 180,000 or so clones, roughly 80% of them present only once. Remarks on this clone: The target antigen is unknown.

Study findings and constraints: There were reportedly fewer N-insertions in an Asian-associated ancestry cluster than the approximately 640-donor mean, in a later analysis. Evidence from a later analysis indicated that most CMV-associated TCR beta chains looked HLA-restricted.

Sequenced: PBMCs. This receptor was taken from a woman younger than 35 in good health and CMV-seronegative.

The CDR3 protein is CASSEVGANTEAFF. The CDR3 DNA reads as TGTGCCAGCTCCGAAGTGGGGGCAAACACTGAAGCTTTCTTT. The chain joins TRBV27 to TRBJ1-1; D is perhaps TRBD1 (6 bases). V shed 8 bases and J shed 2 bases, with 15 bases lying between them. Germline CDR1 and CDR2: MNHEY and SMNVEV (reference sequence). The CDR3 sequence is 14 residues long.